This T cell receptor (beta chain) was obtained from a study of T cell clonality in common variable immunodeficiency. Findings of the study overall: Fewer deletions and N-nucleotide insertions were reportedly seen in common variable immunodeficiency TCR beta sequences. CVID subjects had higher TCRbeta clonality than healthy controls, most marked in about a third.

Sequencing input was equivalent genomic DNA from CVID and controls. Sequencing was performed with immunoSEQ multiplex PCR; in TCRdb, only in-frame clones are kept and a portion is missing. The table records 40,000 to 65,000 clones without singletons, the ten largest covering about 1.8%. This clone was counted many times. The antigen remains undetermined. The TCR was taken from a person between 18 and 75 years old in good health. Sequenced: peripheral blood mononuclear cells.

CDR3 DNA (partial): TGCGCCAGCAGCCAAGTTTTCAGGGAAGGCCGTAATGAAAAA. Encoded protein: CASSQVFREGRNEK. The entire CDR3 reads CASSQVFREGRNEKLFF. The chain joins TRBV4-1 to TRBJ1-4, with a tentative D call TRBD1 (5 bases). The CDR3 extends 3 residues past the end of the read, so its final part is completed from the germline J gene. This CDR3 has 17 amino acids. The V and J ends lost 1 base and 4 bases respectively, with 16 bases between them. From germline, CDR1 is MGHRA and CDR2 YSYEKL.